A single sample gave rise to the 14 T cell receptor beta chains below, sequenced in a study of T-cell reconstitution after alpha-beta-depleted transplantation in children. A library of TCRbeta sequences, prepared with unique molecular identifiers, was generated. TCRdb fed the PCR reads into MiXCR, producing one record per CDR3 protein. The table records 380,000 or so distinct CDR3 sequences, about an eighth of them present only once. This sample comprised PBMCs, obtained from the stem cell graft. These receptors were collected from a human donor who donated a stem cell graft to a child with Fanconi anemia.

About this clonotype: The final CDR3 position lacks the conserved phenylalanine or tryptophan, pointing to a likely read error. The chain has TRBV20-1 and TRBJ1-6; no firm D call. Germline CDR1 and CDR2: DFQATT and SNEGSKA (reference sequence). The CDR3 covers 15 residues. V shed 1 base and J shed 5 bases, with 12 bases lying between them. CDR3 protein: CSARGFGDNNSPLHL. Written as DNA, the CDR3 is TGCAGTGCTAGAGGCTTTGGCGACAATAATTCACCCCTCCACTTG.

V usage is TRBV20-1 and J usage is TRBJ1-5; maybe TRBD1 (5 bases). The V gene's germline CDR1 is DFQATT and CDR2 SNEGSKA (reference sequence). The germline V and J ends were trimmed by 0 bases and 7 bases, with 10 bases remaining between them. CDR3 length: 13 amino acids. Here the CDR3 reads CSARDLWGQPQHF. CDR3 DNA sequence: TGCAGTGCTAGAGATCTTTGGGGCCAGCCCCAGCATTTT.

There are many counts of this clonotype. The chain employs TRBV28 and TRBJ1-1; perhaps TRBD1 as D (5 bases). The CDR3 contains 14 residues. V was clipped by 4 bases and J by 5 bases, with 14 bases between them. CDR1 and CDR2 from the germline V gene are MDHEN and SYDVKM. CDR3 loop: CASSSPGRGTEAFF. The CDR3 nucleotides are TGTGCCAGCAGTTCCCCGGGTAGGGGTACTGAAGCTTTCTTT.

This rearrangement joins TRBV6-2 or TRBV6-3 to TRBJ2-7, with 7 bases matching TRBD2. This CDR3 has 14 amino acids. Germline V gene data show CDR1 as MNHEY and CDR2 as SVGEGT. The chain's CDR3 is CTSSFGPGGNEQYV. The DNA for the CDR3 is TGTACCAGCAGTTTTGGACCGGGAGGTAACGAGCAGTACGTC.

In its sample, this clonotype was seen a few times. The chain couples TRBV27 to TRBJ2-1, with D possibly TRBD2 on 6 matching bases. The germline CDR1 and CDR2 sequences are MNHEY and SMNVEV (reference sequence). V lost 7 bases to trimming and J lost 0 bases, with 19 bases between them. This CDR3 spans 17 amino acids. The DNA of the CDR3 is TGTGCCAGCATCCTTCGGGGCGGGGCGAGCTCCTACAATGAGCAGTTCTTC. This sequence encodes CASILRGGASSYNEQFF.

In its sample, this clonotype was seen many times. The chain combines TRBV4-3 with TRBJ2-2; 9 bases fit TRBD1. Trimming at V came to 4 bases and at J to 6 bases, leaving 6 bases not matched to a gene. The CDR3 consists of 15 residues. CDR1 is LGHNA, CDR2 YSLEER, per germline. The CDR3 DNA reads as TGCGCCAGCAGCCTATACAGGGGGCAATCCGGGGAGCTGTTTTTT. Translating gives CASSLYRGQSGELFF.

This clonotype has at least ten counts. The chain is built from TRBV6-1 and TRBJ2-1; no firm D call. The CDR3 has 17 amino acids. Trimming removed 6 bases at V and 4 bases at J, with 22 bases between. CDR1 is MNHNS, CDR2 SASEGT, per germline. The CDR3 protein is CASRLFGPAIPYNEQFF. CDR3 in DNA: TGTGCCAGCAGATTGTTTGGACCAGCTATACCATACAATGAGCAGTTCTTC.

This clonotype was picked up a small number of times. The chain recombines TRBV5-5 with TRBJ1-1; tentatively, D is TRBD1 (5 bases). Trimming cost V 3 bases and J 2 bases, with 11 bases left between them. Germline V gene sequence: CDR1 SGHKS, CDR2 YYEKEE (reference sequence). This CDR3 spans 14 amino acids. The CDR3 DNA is TGTGCCAGCAGCTCGGGACCATACAACACTGAAGCTTTCTTT. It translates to CASSSGPYNTEAFF.

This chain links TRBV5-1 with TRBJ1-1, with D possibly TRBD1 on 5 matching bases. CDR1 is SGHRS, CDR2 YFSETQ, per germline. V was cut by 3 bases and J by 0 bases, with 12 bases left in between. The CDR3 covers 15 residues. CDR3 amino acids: CASSSAPGMNTEAFF. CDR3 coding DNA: TGCGCCAGCAGCTCCGCCCCAGGGATGAACACTGAAGCTTTCTTT. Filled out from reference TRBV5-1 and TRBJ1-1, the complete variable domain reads KAGVTQTPRYLIKTRGQQVTLSCSPISGHRSVSWYQQTPGQGLQFLFEYFSETQRNKGNFPGRFSGRQFSNSRSEMNVSTLELGDSALYLCASSSAPGMNTEAFFGQGTRLTVV.

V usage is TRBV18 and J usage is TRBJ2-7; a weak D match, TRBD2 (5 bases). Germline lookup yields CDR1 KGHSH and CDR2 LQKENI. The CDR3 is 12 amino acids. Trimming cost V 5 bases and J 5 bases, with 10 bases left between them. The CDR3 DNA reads TGTGCCAGCTCAGCGGACTCGCACGAGCAGTACGTC. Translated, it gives CASSADSHEQYV.

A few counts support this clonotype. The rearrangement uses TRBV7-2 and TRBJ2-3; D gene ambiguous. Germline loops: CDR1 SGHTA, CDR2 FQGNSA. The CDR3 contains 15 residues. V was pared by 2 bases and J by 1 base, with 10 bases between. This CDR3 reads CASSLQPPGTDTQYF. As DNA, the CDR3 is TGTGCCAGCAGCTTACAGCCGCCAGGCACAGATACGCAGTATTTT.

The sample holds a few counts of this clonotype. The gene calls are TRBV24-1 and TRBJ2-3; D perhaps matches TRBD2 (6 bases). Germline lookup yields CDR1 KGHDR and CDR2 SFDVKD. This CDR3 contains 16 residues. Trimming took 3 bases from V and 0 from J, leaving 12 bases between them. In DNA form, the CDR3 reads TGTGCCACCAGTGATCAGAGGACTACTAGCACAGATACGCAGTATTTT. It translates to CATSDQRTTSTDTQYF.

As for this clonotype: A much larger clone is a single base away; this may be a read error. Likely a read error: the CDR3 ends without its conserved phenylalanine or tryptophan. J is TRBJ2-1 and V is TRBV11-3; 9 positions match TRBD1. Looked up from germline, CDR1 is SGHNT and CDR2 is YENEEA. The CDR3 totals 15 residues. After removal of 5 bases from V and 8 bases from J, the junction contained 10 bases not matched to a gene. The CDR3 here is CASSPGQGSNDEQFC. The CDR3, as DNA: TGTGCCAGCAGCCCAGGACAGGGGTCGAACGATGAGCAGTTCTGC.

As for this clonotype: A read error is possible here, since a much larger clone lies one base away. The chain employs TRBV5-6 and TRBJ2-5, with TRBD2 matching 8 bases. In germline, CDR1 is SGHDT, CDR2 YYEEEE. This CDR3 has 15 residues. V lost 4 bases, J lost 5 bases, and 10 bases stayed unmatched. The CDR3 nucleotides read TGTGCCAGCAGCCCGGGGGGGCCGAACACCGAGACCCAGTACTTC. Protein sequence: CASSPGGPNTETQYF.